The clone carrying this T cell receptor beta chain was counted many times. Its cognate antigen is unknown. The sample originates from a study of neurological immune-mediated disorders. Study-level points and caveats: CDR3 amino acid sequences of expanded clones were not shared across subjects, a result suggesting private repertoires in all groups.

The germline V gene encodes CDR1 DFQATT and CDR2 SNEGSKA (reference sequence). V lost 3 bases to trimming and J lost 2 bases; unmatched junction nucleotides: 8. The CDR3 is 15 amino acids. Time point noted: longitudinal time-point 2. Over 190 million TCR-beta sequences (from 15-18 subjects) were yielded by each sequencing run. TCRdb used MiXCR to reprocess the 5' RACE reads, holding one entry per CDR3 protein. The data contain 70,000 to 90,000 distinct CDR3 sequences, about 5% of them singletons. The sequenced sample was PBMCs. J is TRBJ2-3 and V is TRBV20-1; 7 bases map to TRBD1. The clonotype originates from an older woman with multiple sclerosis. The CDR3 loop reads CSASDTGDLTDTQYF. The CDR3 nucleotides are TGCAGTGCTAGTGATACAGGGGACCTCACAGATACGCAGTATTTT.